Following are 12 T cell receptor beta chains from one sample sequenced in a study of shared clonotypes between healthy human individuals. Profiling relied on immunoSEQ multiplex PCR, and the TCRdb table lists in-frame clones only, not all of them. The sample records some 1,100,000 clones, 75% to 80% being singletons. The sequenced material came from memory CD4+ T cells from PBMCs. Subset defined: CD45RA-negative fraction. These receptors all come from a man in his late teens or twenties in good health. Some clones in this sample may be carry-over from other donors' samples.

The gene calls are TRBV6-1 and TRBJ2-7; 8 positions match TRBD2. CDR3 length equals 14 residues. The J segment lost 6 bases and the V segment lost 5 bases, leaving 9 bases of the junction unmatched. Germline lookup yields CDR1 MNHNS and CDR2 SASEGT. The CDR3 coding sequence is TGTGCCAGCAGTCTCGGGAGGGCCATCGGCGAGCAGTACTTC. Its translation is CASSLGRAIGEQYF.

This clone was counted once. The chain joins TRBV28 to TRBJ2-5, with 9 bases matching TRBD2. The CDR3 length is 16 residues. J lost 1 base, V lost 0 bases, and 3 bases had no gene match. Germline V gives CDR1 MDHEN, CDR2 SYDVKM. CDR3 residues: CASSLWASGAQETQYF. The CDR3 DNA reads as TGTGCCAGCAGTTTATGGGCTAGCGGGGCCCAAGAGACCCAGTACTTC.

The chain combines TRBV9 with TRBJ2-2; D is undetermined. From germline, CDR1 is SGDLS and CDR2 YYNGEE. V was trimmed by 0 bases and J by 7 bases, leaving 10 bases between them. This CDR3 region has 14 residues. This chain's CDR3 is CASSVDPYGGELFF. The CDR3 region has the DNA TGTGCCAGCAGCGTAGACCCTTATGGCGGGGAGCTGTTTTTT.

The chain links TRBV9 to TRBJ1-2; D unresolved. The length of the CDR3 is 13 residues. The V gene's germline CDR1 is SGDLS and CDR2 YYNGEE. V was pared by 2 bases and J by 2 bases, with 7 bases between. DNA for the CDR3: TGTGCCAGCAGCGTCATCACGAACTATGGCTACACCTTC. This encodes CASSVITNYGYTF.

The chain recombines TRBV27 with TRBJ2-7, with 8 bases aligning to TRBD2. The germline V gene has CDR1 MNHEY and CDR2 SMNVEV (reference sequence). V shed 3 bases, J shed 2 bases, and the junction held 6 bases outside the gene matches. The CDR3 contains 15 residues. This chain's CDR3 is CASSFSGGRTYEQYF. DNA for the CDR3: TGTGCCAGCAGTTTCTCTGGCGGGAGGACCTACGAGCAGTACTTC.

This chain connects TRBV29-1 to TRBJ2-7, with D tentatively TRBD2 (7 bases). The V gene's germline CDR1 is SQVTM and CDR2 ANQGSEA. There are 13 residues in the CDR3. The germline V and J ends were trimmed by 5 bases and 0 bases, with 11 bases remaining between them. The CDR3: CSVKGDYSYEQYF. As DNA, the CDR3 is TGCAGCGTTAAGGGGGACTACTCCTACGAGCAGTACTTC.

This chain connects TRBV5-1 to TRBJ2-6; D unclear. Germline lookup yields CDR1 SGHRS and CDR2 YFSETQ. The CDR3 sequence is 14 residues long. Between the trimmed V and J ends, which lost 4 bases and 6 bases, there was a span of 11 bases. For the CDR3, the DNA is TGCGCCAGCAGCCAATTAATTAAGGCCAACGTCCTGACTTTC. Protein: CASSQLIKANVLTF.

This sequence joins TRBV15 and TRBJ2-4; D is unclear. Deletions cut 4 bases from V and 7 bases from J, with 8 bases between. The CDR3 consists of 12 residues. CDR1 is LNHNV and CDR2 is YYDKDF in the germline V gene (reference sequence). CDR3 nucleotide sequence: TGTGCCACCAGCACCGGTTATAACATTCAGTACTTC. This translates into CATSTGYNIQYF. Variable domain in full (rest from reference TRBV15 and TRBJ2-4): DAMVIQNPRYQVTQFGKPVTLSCSQTLNHNVMYWYQQKSSQAPKLLFHYYDKDFNNEADTPDNFQSRRPNTSFCFLDIRSPGLGDTAMYLCATSTGYNIQYFGAGTRLSVL.

The chain links TRBV9 to TRBJ1-1; D gene unclear. The CDR3 extends over 13 amino acids. V was trimmed by 0 bases and J by 4 bases, leaving 7 bases between them. The germline V gene encodes CDR1 SGDLS and CDR2 YYNGEE. In DNA form, the CDR3 reads TGTGCCAGCAGCGTAGCCGGTCCCACTGAAGCTTTCTTT. Protein: CASSVAGPTEAFF.

In its sample, this clone was seen a few times. The genes are TRBV27 and TRBJ2-5; possible D gene TRBD1, 6 bases. V was trimmed by 5 bases and J by 5 bases, leaving 15 bases between them. This CDR3 has 14 amino acids. Germline lookup yields CDR1 MNHEY and CDR2 SMNVEV (reference sequence). The CDR3 DNA reads as TGTGCCAGCAGTCCCCGGACAGTCAGGGAGACCCAGTACTTC. Protein: CASSPRTVRETQYF.

The chain combines TRBV5-1 with TRBJ1-3; perhaps TRBD1 as D (5 bases). Trimming shortened V by 0 bases and J by 8 bases, and 6 bases separated the two germline ends. CDR1 and CDR2 (germline): SGHRS, YFSETQ. This CDR3 region has 12 residues. Here the CDR3 reads CASSLEGYTIYF. The CDR3 nucleotides read TGCGCCAGCAGCTTGGAGGGGTACACCATATATTTT.

The chain carries TRBV5-8 and TRBJ1-4; 10 bases agree with TRBD1. This CDR3 is 15 amino acids long. Unmatched junction bases numbered 4, after V lost 1 base and J lost 7 bases. Germline V lookup: CDR1 SGHTS, CDR2 YDEGEE. As DNA, the CDR3 is TGTGCCAGCAGCTTGCCGGGACAGGGGAGTGAAAAACTGTTTTTT. It encodes CASSLPGQGSEKLFF.